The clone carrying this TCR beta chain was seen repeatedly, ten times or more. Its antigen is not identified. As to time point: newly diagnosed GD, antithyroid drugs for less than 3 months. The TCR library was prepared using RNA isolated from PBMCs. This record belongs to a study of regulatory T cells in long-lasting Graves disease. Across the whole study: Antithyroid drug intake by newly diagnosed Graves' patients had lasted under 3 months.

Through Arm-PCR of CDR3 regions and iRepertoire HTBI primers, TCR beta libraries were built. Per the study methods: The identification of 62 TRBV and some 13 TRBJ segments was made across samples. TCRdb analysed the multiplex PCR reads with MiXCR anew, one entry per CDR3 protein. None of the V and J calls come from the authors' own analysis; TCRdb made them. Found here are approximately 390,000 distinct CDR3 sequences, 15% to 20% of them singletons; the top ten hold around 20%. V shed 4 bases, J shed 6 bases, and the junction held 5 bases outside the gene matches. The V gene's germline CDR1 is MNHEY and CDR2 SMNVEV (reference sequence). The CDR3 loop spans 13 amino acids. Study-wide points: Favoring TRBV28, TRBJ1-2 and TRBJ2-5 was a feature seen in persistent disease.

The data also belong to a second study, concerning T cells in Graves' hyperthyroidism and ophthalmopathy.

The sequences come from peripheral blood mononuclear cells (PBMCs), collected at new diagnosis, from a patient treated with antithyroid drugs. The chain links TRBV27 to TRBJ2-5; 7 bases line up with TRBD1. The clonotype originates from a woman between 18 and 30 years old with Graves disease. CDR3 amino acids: CASSSRDSKTQYF. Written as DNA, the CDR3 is TGTGCCAGCAGTTCCAGGGACAGTAAGACCCAGTACTTC.